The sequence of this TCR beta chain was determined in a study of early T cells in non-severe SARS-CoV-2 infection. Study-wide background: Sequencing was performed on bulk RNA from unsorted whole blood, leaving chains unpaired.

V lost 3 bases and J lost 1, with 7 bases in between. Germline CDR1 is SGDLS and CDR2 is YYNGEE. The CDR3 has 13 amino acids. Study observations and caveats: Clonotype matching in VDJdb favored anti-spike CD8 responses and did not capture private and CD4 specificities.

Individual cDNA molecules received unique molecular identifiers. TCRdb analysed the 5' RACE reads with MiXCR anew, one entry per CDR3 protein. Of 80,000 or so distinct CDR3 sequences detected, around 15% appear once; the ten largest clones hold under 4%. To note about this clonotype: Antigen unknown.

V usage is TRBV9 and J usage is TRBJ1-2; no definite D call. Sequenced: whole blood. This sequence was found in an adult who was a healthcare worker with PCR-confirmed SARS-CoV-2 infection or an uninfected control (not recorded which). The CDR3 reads CASSGALNYGYTF. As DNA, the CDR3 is TGTGCCAGCAGCGGGGCCCTTAACTATGGCTACACCTTC. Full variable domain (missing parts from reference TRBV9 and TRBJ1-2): DSGVTQTPKHLITATGQRVTLRCSPRSGDLSVYWYQQSLDQGLQFLIQYYNGEERAKGNILERFSAQQFPDLHSELNLSSLELGDSALYFCASSGALNYGYTFGSGTRLTVV.